This T cell receptor (beta chain) derives from a study of CD8 T cells in ankylosing spondylitis. Whole-study results and caveats: The authors reported significant enrichment of disease-linked clones in matched ankylosing spondylitis synovial fluid. Disease-linked clones displayed a CD8+ phenotype and appeared relatively rarely in peripheral blood.

Quantitative barcoded 5'-RACE was used to prepare TCR beta libraries. TCRdb independently ran MiXCR on the 5' RACE reads; one entry per CDR3 protein. This table has roughly 150,000 distinct CDR3 sequences, about 32% appearing once. This CDR3 region has 20 residues. Germline V gene lookup returns CDR1 SGHNT and CDR2 YYREEE (reference sequence). V lost 2 bases to trimming and J lost 1 base; unmatched junction nucleotides: 14. In regard to this clonotype: Its antigen is not known.

V usage is TRBV5-4 and J usage is TRBJ2-5; 13 positions match TRBD2. The source material was synovial fluid, either unsorted or a sorted T cell fraction (not recorded which). The sequence derives from a male donor with ankylosing spondylitis. CDR3 DNA: TGTGCCAGCAGCTTTCGCCCCGCCGGGACTAGCGGGACCCTCCAAGAGACCCAGTACTTC. Translation gives CASSFRPAGTSGTLQETQYF.